This TCR beta chain appears in the sequencing data of a study of response to subunit inactivated influenza vaccine. TCRdb itself ran the RT-PCR reads through MiXCR, one entry per CDR3 protein. Found here are about 540,000 distinct CDR3 sequences, under 30% of them singletons; the top ten hold under 3.5%. Losses at the gene ends were 7 bases for V and 7 bases for J; bases not matched to a gene: 9. The CDR3 contains 15 residues. These data also formed part of another study, on T cells expressing NK-cell markers. That source reports: In generating TCR beta cDNA, 5'RACE template switching with UMIs was used.

The source of this sequence is a man between 50 and 59 years old who received an inactivated influenza vaccine. The rearrangement links TRBV12-3 or TRBV12-4 to TRBJ2-2, with 10 bases fitting TRBD1. The input for sequencing was CD4+ T cells sorted from PBMCs, taken 11 to 12 days after vaccination. The CDR3 DNA is TGTGCCAGCACCCCATCCGGGACAGGGGTCGGGGAGCTGTTTTTT. It yields the protein CASTPSGTGVGELFF.